The next 10 T cell receptor beta chains were all read from a single sample in a study of T cell responses to AZD1222 COVID-19 vaccine. The method was immunoSEQ multiplex PCR; TCRdb's version includes in-frame clones alone and lacks a portion of them. The sample has over 95,000 clones, roughly 92% seen once. The sample was peripheral blood, taken on day 0 of AZD1222 vaccination. The receptors derive from an adult in good health.

V and J are TRBV7-8 and TRBJ2-1; D is uncertain. From germline, CDR1 is SGHVS and CDR2 FQNEAQ. The CDR3 sequence is 12 residues long. V lost 5 bases and J lost 6, with 8 bases in between. The CDR3 sequence is CASSPGSNEQFF. CDR3 coding DNA: TGTGCCAGCAGCCCCGGCAGCAATGAGCAGTTCTTC.

The chain uses TRBV9 and TRBJ2-5, with 9 positions matching TRBD2. Germline trimming cut 0 bases from V and 1 base from J; bases unmatched to any gene: 4. Germline loops: CDR1 SGDLS, CDR2 YYNGEE. The CDR3 sequence is 16 residues long. CDR3 in DNA: TGTGCCAGCAGCGTAGGCCTAGCGGGAACCCAAGAGACCCAGTACTTC. Amino acid sequence: CASSVGLAGTQETQYF. The entire variable domain, with the rest obtained from reference TRBV9 and TRBJ2-5, is as follows: DSGVTQTPKHLITATGQRVTLRCSPRSGDLSVYWYQQSLDQGLQFLIQYYNGEERAKGNILERFSAQQFPDLHSELNLSSLELGDSALYFCASSVGLAGTQETQYFGPGTRLLVL.

The chain is built from TRBV5-1 and TRBJ2-7, with TRBD2 matching over 13 bases. V lost 0 bases and J lost 4; bases outside the gene matches: 7. Germline V gene lookup returns CDR1 SGHRS and CDR2 YFSETQ. This CDR3 region has 17 residues. CDR3 sequence (DNA): TGCGCCAGCAGCTTGGGCGTGACTAGCGGGGGGTTGTACGAGCAGTACTTC. It specifies CASSLGVTSGGLYEQYF.

The chain links TRBV5-6 to TRBJ1-1; D remains unclear. The CDR3 is 14 amino acids. The germline V gene encodes CDR1 SGHDT and CDR2 YYEEEE. V was cut by 0 bases and J by 0 bases, with 6 bases left in between. The CDR3 loop is CASSLGRVNTEAFF. For the CDR3, the DNA is TGTGCCAGCAGCTTGGGAAGGGTGAACACTGAAGCTTTCTTT. The full variable domain, completed using reference TRBV5-6 and TRBJ1-1, is DAGVTQSPTHLIKTRGQQVTLRCSPKSGHDTVSWYQQALGQGPQFIFQYYEEEERQRGNFPDRFSGHQFPNYSSELNVNALLLGDSALYLCASSLGRVNTEAFFGQGTRLTVV.

The V call is TRBV4-2, the J call TRBJ2-1, with TRBD2 matching 12 bases. V lost 3 bases to trimming and J lost 5 bases; unmatched junction nucleotides: 5. This CDR3 is 16 amino acids long. Germline V lookup: CDR1 LGHNA, CDR2 YNFKEQ. CDR3 nucleotide sequence: TGTGCCAGCAGCCAGACTAGCGGGGGCGTGGACAATGAGCAGTTCTTC. Its translation: CASSQTSGGVDNEQFF.

The J gene is TRBJ2-5, the V gene TRBV7-9, with a tentative D call TRBD1 (5 bases). Trimming took 6 bases from V and 4 from J, leaving 9 bases between them. The CDR3 runs to 12 residues. The germline V gene encodes CDR1 SEHNR and CDR2 FQNEAQ (reference sequence). The CDR3 coding sequence is TGTGCCAGCAGTTCCAGGGTAGAGACCCAGTACTTC. It is translated as CASSSRVETQYF.

The chain has TRBV4-2 and TRBJ2-7; TRBD1 agrees at 9 bases. There are 16 residues in the CDR3. After removal of 1 base from V and 0 bases from J, the junction contained 4 bases not matched to a gene. Germline V gene lookup returns CDR1 LGHNA and CDR2 YNFKEQ. CDR3 region: CASSQGGQGISYEQYF. In DNA, the CDR3 is TGTGCCAGCAGCCAAGGTGGACAGGGGATCTCCTACGAGCAGTACTTC.

The chain uses TRBV28 and TRBJ2-7; D assignment may be TRBD1 or TRBD2 (5 bases each). The CDR3 loop spans 15 amino acids. The germline V and J ends were trimmed by 6 bases and 4 bases, with 19 bases remaining between them. CDR1 and CDR2 (germline): MDHEN, SYDVKM. CDR3 bases: TGTGCCAGCAGCAGGACACGGGACGGGGCATACGAGCAGTACTTC. It codes for CASSRTRDGAYEQYF.

V is TRBV3-1 (or the pseudogene TRBV3-2) and J is TRBJ2-7; D not resolved. Germline V lookup: CDR1 LGHDT, CDR2 YNNKEL (reference sequence). V was trimmed by 1 base and J by 7 bases, leaving 11 bases between them. The CDR3 runs 13 residues. CDR3 in amino acids: CASSQGGQWEQYF. CDR3 sequence (DNA): TGTGCCAGCAGCCAAGGAGGCCAGTGGGAGCAGTACTTC.

This clone was recorded only once. This chain connects TRBV11-2 to TRBJ2-3; D is unclear. The CDR3 runs 14 residues. Deletions cut 2 bases from V and 4 bases from J, with 10 bases between. Germline CDR1 is SGHAT and CDR2 is FQNNGV. The CDR3 nucleotides read TGTGCCAGCAGCTTATACTCCGGCCCAGATACGCAGTATTTT. Amino acid sequence: CASSLYSGPDTQYF.